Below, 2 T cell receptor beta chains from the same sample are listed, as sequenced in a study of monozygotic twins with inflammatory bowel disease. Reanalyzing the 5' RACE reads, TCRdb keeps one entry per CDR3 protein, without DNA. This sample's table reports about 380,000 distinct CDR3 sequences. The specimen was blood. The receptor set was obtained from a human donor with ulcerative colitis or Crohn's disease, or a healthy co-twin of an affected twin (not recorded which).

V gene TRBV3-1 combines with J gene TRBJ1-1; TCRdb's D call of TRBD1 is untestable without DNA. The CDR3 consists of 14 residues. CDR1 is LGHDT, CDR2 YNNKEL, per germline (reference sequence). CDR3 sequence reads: CASSHPRTGVEAFF.

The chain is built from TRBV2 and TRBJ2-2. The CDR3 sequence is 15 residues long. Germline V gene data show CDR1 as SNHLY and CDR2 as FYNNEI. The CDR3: CASRDSAGTGGELFF.